The 32 T cell receptor beta chains in this list originate from one sample, sequenced in a study of shared clonotypes between healthy human individuals. This table comes from immunoSEQ multiplex PCR, and its TCRdb copy is limited to in-frame clones, with some not included. The sample has more than 2 million clones; under 97% are singletons. The sequencing input was naive CD4+ T cells sorted from blood. Subset denoted: CD45RA+ positively selected. The receptors derive from a man between 18 and 35 years old in good health.

Points on this clone: Other DNA sequences from this sample encode an identical CDR3 as well. The chain couples TRBV10-3 to TRBJ1-4; the D is unclear. Germline CDR1 reads ENHRY; CDR2 reads SYGVKD. The CDR3 runs 15 residues. Trimming pared 0 bases from V and 2 bases from J, leaving 7 bases between. The CDR3 coding sequence is TGTGCCATCAGTGAGTCTGGCAGTACTAATGAAAAACTGTTTTTT. Amino acids: CAISESGSTNEKLFF.

On this clone itself: Other DNA variants within this sample encode the same CDR3. This chain links TRBV5-1 with TRBJ1-1; the D is unclear. The CDR3 consists of 14 residues. Trimming stripped 1 base from V and 1 base from J, with 8 bases between. Germline CDR1 reads SGHRS; CDR2 reads YFSETQ. CDR3 nucleotide sequence: TGCGCCAGCAGCTTGCAGGCGTCGAACACTGAAGCTTTCTTT. It specifies CASSLQASNTEAFF.

As to this clone: A read error may account for a junction end that differs from germline. The chain recombines TRBV5-6 with TRBJ1-2; tentatively, D is TRBD1 (6 bases). The CDR3 has 12 amino acids. Germline V lookup: CDR1 SGHDT, CDR2 YYEEEE. The CDR3 DNA follows: TGTGCCAGCACCGCCCTCGGGACACCACATCACTTC. Amino acids: CASTALGTPHHF.

The genes are TRBV7-9 and TRBJ1-2; D not resolved. Trimming removed 2 bases at V and 8 bases at J, with 6 bases between. This CDR3 contains 11 residues. Germline-derived CDR1 and CDR2 are SEHNR and FQNEAQ (reference sequence). The CDR3 nucleotides read TGTGCCAGCAGCTTACAAGGGGGCTACACCTTC. Its protein product is CASSLQGGYTF.

The chain combines TRBV2 with TRBJ2-2, with D maybe TRBD1 (6 bases). Trimming stripped 7 bases from V and 0 bases from J, with 15 bases between. The V gene's germline CDR1 is SNHLY and CDR2 FYNNEI. This CDR3 comprises 16 residues. DNA for the CDR3: TGTGCCAGCATCCCTCGACAGGCTTCGAACACCGGGGAGCTGTTTTTT. Protein: CASIPRQASNTGELFF.

V is TRBV30 and J is TRBJ2-2; 7 bases match TRBD1. V lost 2 bases, J lost 7 bases, and 4 bases stayed unmatched. The CDR3 contains 13 residues. Germline CDR1 and CDR2: GTSNPN and SVGIG (reference sequence). The CDR3 reads CAWSRQGDGELFF. CDR3 in DNA: TGTGCCTGGAGTAGGCAGGGGGACGGGGAGCTGTTTTTT.

This chain connects TRBV4-3 to TRBJ2-7, with D perhaps matching TRBD1 (5 bases). This CDR3 spans 12 amino acids. Between the trimmed V and J ends, which lost 4 bases and 6 bases, there was a span of 10 bases. Per germline, CDR1 LGHNA and CDR2 YSLEER. The DNA for the CDR3 is TGCGCCAGCAGCCTAGGGGCCGGCGAGCAGTACTTC. This gives the protein CASSLGAGEQYF.

This chain connects TRBV2 to TRBJ2-5, with a weak D call TRBD1 (6 bases). V dropped 3 bases and J dropped 4 bases, with 12 bases sitting between them. The CDR3 is made up of 14 amino acids. The germline gives CDR1 SNHLY, CDR2 FYNNEI. The CDR3 spells CASSDARGGETQYF. CDR3 DNA sequence: TGTGCCAGCAGTGACGCCAGGGGCGGAGAGACCCAGTACTTC.

This chain uses TRBV7-8 with TRBJ1-3, with a possible D match to TRBD1 (5 bases). This CDR3 is built from 17 residues. The V and J ends lost 5 bases and 0 bases respectively, with 17 bases between them. CDR1 and CDR2 (germline): SGHVS, FQNEAQ. CDR3 region: CASSPAPGTFSGNTIYF. The DNA for the CDR3 is TGTGCCAGCAGCCCTGCACCAGGGACTTTCTCTGGAAACACCATATATTTT.

As to this clone: The same CDR3 is also encoded by other DNA sequences in this sample. The chain couples TRBV30 to TRBJ1-6, with D uncertain. In germline, CDR1 is GTSNPN, CDR2 SVGIG (reference sequence). This CDR3 is built from 11 residues. The germline V and J ends were trimmed by 0 bases and 13 bases, with 7 bases remaining between them. The CDR3 reads CAWSVRSPLHF. The CDR3 DNA reads TGTGCCTGGAGTGTAAGGTCCCCCCTCCACTTT.

V is TRBV10-3 and J is TRBJ1-6, with D uncertain. Germline V CDR1 and CDR2: ENHRY, SYGVKD. This CDR3 is built from 15 residues. V was clipped by 4 bases and J by 6 bases, with 13 bases between them. The CDR3 bases are TGTGCCATCAGTGCCCGGACTGACTTTAATTCACCCCTCCACTTT. Translation: CAISARTDFNSPLHF.

In nucleotides, the CDR3 is TGCAGCGTTTCCGGGACAGGGAGTACTGAAGCTTTCTTT. Translated: CSVSGTGSTEAFF. V gene TRBV29-1 combines with J gene TRBJ1-1; TRBD1 agrees at 9 bases. The V gene's germline CDR1 is SQVTM and CDR2 ANQGSEA. The CDR3 runs 13 residues. V trimming: 5 bases; J trimming: 5 bases; junction bases outside the gene matches: 6.

The CDR3 sequence: CASSLGVGGGTGNTIYF. DNA for the CDR3: TGTGCCAGCAGCTTAGGGGTTGGTGGAGGGACAGGAAACACCATATATTTT. The chain links TRBV11-2 to TRBJ1-3; D may be TRBD1 (6 bases). From germline, CDR1 is SGHAT and CDR2 FQNNGV. V was cut by 1 base and J by 4 bases, with 17 bases left in between. The CDR3 runs 17 residues. Complete variable domain (other parts from reference TRBV11-2 and TRBJ1-3): EAGVAQSPRYKIIEKRQSVAFWCNPISGHATLYWYQQILGQGPKLLIQFQNNGVVDDSQLPKDRFSAERLKGVDSTLKIQPAKLEDSAVYLCASSLGVGGGTGNTIYFGEGSWLTVV.

This clone occurred once. Other DNA sequences in this sample translate to the same CDR3. The rearrangement links TRBV30 to TRBJ1-1, with D possibly TRBD1 on 5 matching bases. The V and J ends lost 1 base and 4 bases respectively, with 10 bases between them. CDR1 and CDR2 from the germline V gene are GTSNPN and SVGIG (reference sequence). The CDR3 is made up of 13 amino acids. The CDR3 nucleotides are TGTGCCTGGAGTGACCGGGGGGGCACTGAAGCTTTCTTT. Translating it yields CAWSDRGGTEAFF.

CDR3 in amino acids: CASSRNRGVNDGYTF. The CDR3 DNA sequence: TGTGCCAGCTCACGAAACAGGGGAGTCAATGATGGCTACACCTTC. The V gene is TRBV18, the J gene TRBJ1-2; 7 bases match TRBD1. Germline V CDR1 and CDR2: KGHSH, LQKENI. The V segment lost 4 bases and the J segment 6 bases; nucleotides outside the gene matches: 11. The CDR3 consists of 15 residues.

This clone was picked up one time. The same CDR3 is also encoded by other DNA sequences in this sample. The rearrangement links TRBV4-3 to TRBJ2-7, with D uncertain. The V and J ends lost 0 bases and 2 bases respectively, with 11 bases between them. CDR1 and CDR2 (germline): LGHNA, YSLEER. The CDR3 sequence is 15 residues long. The CDR3 is CASSQDLGRTYEQYF. CDR3 nucleotide sequence: TGCGCCAGCAGCCAAGATCTCGGCCGGACCTACGAGCAGTACTTC.

V usage is TRBV14 and J usage is TRBJ2-7; D gene unclear. Trimming cost V 4 bases and J 3 bases, with 10 bases left between them. CDR1 SGHDN and CDR2 FVKESK come from the germline V gene. This CDR3 has 13 amino acids. CDR3 coding DNA: TGTGCCAGCAGCCGACCCCTCGGCTACGAGCAGTACTTC. As protein: CASSRPLGYEQYF.

This clone has a single count. The chain combines TRBV11-2 with TRBJ2-1, with 10 positions matching TRBD2. V gave up 4 bases and J gave up 4 bases; unmatched junction bases: 10. The CDR3 spans 17 residues. In germline, CDR1 is SGHAT, CDR2 FQNNGV. The CDR3 protein is CASSSRSSGGLYNEQFF. CDR3 DNA sequence: TGTGCCAGCAGCTCCAGATCTAGCGGGGGACTTTACAATGAGCAGTTCTTC.

This chain uses TRBV5-4 with TRBJ2-7; 12 bases fit TRBD2. The CDR3 is 15 residues long. V lost 5 bases to trimming and J lost 3 bases; unmatched junction nucleotides: 6. The V gene's germline CDR1 is SGHNT and CDR2 YYREEE (reference sequence). Written as DNA, the CDR3 is TGTGCCAGCAGTCCCTCTAGCGGGAGGGGCTACGAGCAGTACTTC. Residues: CASSPSSGRGYEQYF.

The gene calls are TRBV5-1 and TRBJ1-5; D remains unclear. Germline CDR1 reads SGHRS; CDR2 reads YFSETQ. The V end lost 0 bases, the J end lost 5 bases, and 9 bases lay between the germline ends. The CDR3 runs to 14 residues. The CDR3 reads CASSLGGRDQPQHF. The DNA for the CDR3 is TGCGCCAGCAGCTTGGGAGGAAGGGATCAGCCCCAGCATTTT.

The chain recombines TRBV30 with TRBJ1-6, with D possibly TRBD1 on 6 matching bases. The V gene's germline CDR1 is GTSNPN and CDR2 SVGIG (reference sequence). Trimming left V 4 bases short and J 7 bases short, with 17 bases between. This CDR3 is 15 amino acids long. CDR3 nucleotide sequence: TGTGCCTGGATCACAGGGAAGACGCGAAATTCACCCCTCCACTTT. It translates to CAWITGKTRNSPLHF.

The chain combines TRBV7-8 with TRBJ1-4; D is uncertain. Germline values: CDR1 SGHVS, CDR2 FQNEAQ. CDR3 length equals 15 residues. The V end lost 5 bases, the J end lost 8 bases, and 18 bases lay between the germline ends. This CDR3 reads CASSPRAGGPEKLFF. As DNA, the CDR3 is TGTGCCAGCAGCCCCCGGGCGGGAGGGCCCGAAAAACTGTTTTTT.

The gene calls are TRBV5-4 and TRBJ2-2; D remains unclear. The V end was cut by 3 bases, the J end by 5 bases, with 5 bases between. The CDR3 runs 12 residues. Germline V gives CDR1 SGHNT, CDR2 YYREEE (reference sequence). CDR3 nucleotide sequence: TGTGCCAGCAGCTATCCGACCGGGGAGCTGTTTTTT. Residues: CASSYPTGELFF.

This clone was observed a few times. At the DNA level, this CDR3 is encoded by other sequences in the same sample as well. V and J are TRBV7-2 and TRBJ2-7; 12 positions match TRBD2. V dropped 1 base and J dropped 2; count of bases not matched to a gene: 0. The germline V gene encodes CDR1 SGHTA and CDR2 FQGNSA. CDR3 size: 15 residues. The CDR3 DNA reads as TGTGCCAGCAGCTTAGGACTAGCGGGAGCCTACGAGCAGTACTTC. It codes for CASSLGLAGAYEQYF.

The V gene is TRBV7-9, the J gene TRBJ1-6; 7 positions match TRBD1. This CDR3 region has 17 residues. The V gene end was trimmed by 5 bases and the J gene end by 5 bases; junction bases not matched to a gene: 12. The germline V gene encodes CDR1 SEHNR and CDR2 FQNEAQ (reference sequence). CDR3 amino acids: CASSGLQGEVDNSPLHF. CDR3 bases: TGTGCCAGCAGCGGACTCCAGGGGGAAGTTGATAATTCACCCCTCCACTTT.

The V call is TRBV18, the J call TRBJ2-7, with a possible D match to TRBD1 (8 bases). CDR1 and CDR2 from the germline V gene are KGHSH and LQKENI. There are 15 residues in the CDR3. V was cut by 4 bases and J by 3 bases, with 16 bases left in between. In DNA form, the CDR3 reads TGTGCCAGCTCACTAGAGACAGGGGAGGGCTACGAGCAGTACTTC. As protein: CASSLETGEGYEQYF.

J is TRBJ2-1 and V is TRBV12-5; 9 bases map to TRBD2. Germline V CDR1 and CDR2: LGHNT, FRNRAP. The CDR3 loop spans 16 amino acids. The junction had 8 bases not matched to a gene; V was cut back by 1 base and J by 7 bases. The CDR3 region has the DNA TGTGCTAGTGGTTTGGAGTTTGGCGGGAGGGGGAATGAGCAGTTCTTC. Amino acids: CASGLEFGGRGNEQFF.

This clone was counted a few times. The CDR3 spells CASQMGNYGYTF. As DNA, the CDR3 is TGTGCCAGCCAGATGGGTAACTATGGCTACACCTTC. This chain uses TRBV28 with TRBJ1-2; D remains ambiguous. The length of the CDR3 is 12 residues. Germline lookup yields CDR1 MDHEN and CDR2 SYDVKM. V was clipped by 8 bases and J by 1 base, with 8 bases between them.

V and J are TRBV6-6 and TRBJ2-1; 7 bases agree with TRBD2. Looked up from germline, CDR1 is MNHNY and CDR2 is SVGAGI (reference sequence). This CDR3 is built from 15 residues. The J segment lost 4 bases and the V segment lost 6 bases, leaving 9 bases of the junction unmatched. In nucleotides, the CDR3 is TGTGCCAGCAGGCCGGTGGGGGGGGTTTACAATGAGCAGTTCTTC. Translated, it gives CASRPVGGVYNEQFF.

This chain uses TRBV4-3 with TRBJ2-3, with D maybe TRBD2 (5 bases). The CDR3 consists of 14 residues. V lost 5 bases, J lost 4 bases, and 13 bases lay in between. Germline V gene data show CDR1 as LGHNA and CDR2 as YSLEER. CDR3 in amino acids: CASSERGLADTQYF. DNA of the CDR3: TGCGCCAGCAGCGAAAGAGGGTTAGCAGATACGCAGTATTTT.

This clone was detected only once. In nucleotides, the CDR3 is TGTGCCAGCAAATCAGGGGGCTCTGGGGCCAACGTCCTGACTTTC. Translation: CASKSGGSGANVLTF. The rearrangement joins TRBV27 to TRBJ2-6; TRBD1 matches 7 bases. V gave up 7 bases and J gave up 0 bases; unmatched junction bases: 3. Germline loops: CDR1 MNHEY, CDR2 SMNVEV (reference sequence). CDR3 length: 15 amino acids.

The chain couples TRBV28 to TRBJ1-2, with 9 bases aligning to TRBD1. The germline V gene has CDR1 MDHEN and CDR2 SYDVKM. The trim removed 8 bases at V and 14 bases at J, leaving 12 bases unmatched. The CDR3 sequence is 12 residues long. The CDR3 bases are TGTGCCAGCCGGACGGCGGGACAGGGAATAACCTTC. Translation: CASRTAGQGITF.